The present T cell receptor (beta chain) was sequenced within a study of T cell repertoires in cytomegalovirus infection. Study information: Shared public TCR beta signatures pointed to both CMV infection and a matching HLA type.

TCRdb reanalysed the reads using MiXCR and keeps one entry per CDR3 protein. Of hundreds of thousands of distinct CDR3 sequences in the sample, more than 8% are singletons; the top ten hold around 4%. This clonotype occurred a few times. What it binds is unknown. Broader study findings: Based on cumulative public TCR beta family frequency, carriers of CMV plus the relevant HLA were identified. The ex vivo response was dominated by HLA-C-restricted CMV-specific TCR beta clonotypes.

The CDR3 is made up of 17 amino acids. J gave up 9 bases and V 10 bases, and 25 bases lay outside the gene matches. CDR1 MNHEY and CDR2 SMNVEV come from the germline V gene (reference sequence). This chain connects TRBV27 to TRBJ2-3; 7 bases line up with TRBD2. This receptor was taken from a human donor in good health (CMV status not recorded). Some clones in this sample may be carry-over from other donors' samples. The sequenced sample consisted of PBMCs. CDR3 coding DNA: TGTGCCACAGTGGGGGGGATCGGCGGTCCGAGGGGTTTCACGCAGTATTTT. It codes for CATVGGIGGPRGFTQYF.